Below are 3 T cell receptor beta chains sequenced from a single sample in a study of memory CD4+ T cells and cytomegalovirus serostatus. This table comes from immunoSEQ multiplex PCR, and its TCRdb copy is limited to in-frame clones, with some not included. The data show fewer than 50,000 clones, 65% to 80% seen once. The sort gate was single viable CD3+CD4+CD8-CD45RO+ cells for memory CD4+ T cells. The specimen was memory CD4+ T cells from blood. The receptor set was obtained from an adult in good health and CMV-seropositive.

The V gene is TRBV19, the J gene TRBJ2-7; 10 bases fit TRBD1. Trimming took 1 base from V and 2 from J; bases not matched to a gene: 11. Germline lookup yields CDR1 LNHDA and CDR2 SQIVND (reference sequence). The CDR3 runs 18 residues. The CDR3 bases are TGTGCCAGTAGTATAGCCCAACCGTTCGGGACAGGGGCCTACGAGCAGTACTTC. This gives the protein CASSIAQPFGTGAYEQYF.

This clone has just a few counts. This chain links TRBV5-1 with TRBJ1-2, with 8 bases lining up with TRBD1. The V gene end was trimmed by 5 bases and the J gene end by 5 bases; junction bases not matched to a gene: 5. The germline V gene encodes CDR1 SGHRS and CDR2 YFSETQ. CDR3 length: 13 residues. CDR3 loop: CASRTDRGYGYTF. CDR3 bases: TGCGCCAGCAGAACCGACAGGGGATATGGCTACACCTTC. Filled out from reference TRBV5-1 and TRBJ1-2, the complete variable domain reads KAGVTQTPRYLIKTRGQQVTLSCSPISGHRSVSWYQQTPGQGLQFLFEYFSETQRNKGNFPGRFSGRQFSNSRSEMNVSTLELGDSALYLCASRTDRGYGYTFGSGTRLTVV.

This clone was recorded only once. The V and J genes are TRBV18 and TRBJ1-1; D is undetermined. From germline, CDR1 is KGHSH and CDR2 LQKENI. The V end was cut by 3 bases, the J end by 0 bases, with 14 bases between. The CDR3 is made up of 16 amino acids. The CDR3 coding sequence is TGTGCCAGCTCACCTCCTCGCCGGTGGGTGAACACTGAAGCTTTCTTT. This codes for CASSPPRRWVNTEAFF.